These 27 T cell receptor beta chains originate from one sample sequenced in a study of CXCR3-negative and CXCR3-positive naive CD8 T cells. cDNA libraries for TRB were generated by 5' RACE incorporating UMI labels. Reanalyzing the 5' RACE reads, TCRdb keeps one entry per CDR3 protein, without DNA. This sample contains about 51,000 distinct CDR3 sequences. Their cognate antigens are unknown. The study's findings and limits: Against CXCR3-negative naive cells, CXCR3-positive naive cells showed more hydrophobic TRB CDR3s.

The specimen sequenced was naive CXCR3+ CD8+ T cells from blood. The sample's subset: CD45RO-CCR7+CD27+CD95- naive CD8+ T cells expressing CXCR3 (TNR3+). These receptors were obtained from a human donor in good health. Some clones in this sample may be carry-over from other donors' samples.

The chain uses TRBV7-3 and TRBJ2-7; no DNA is available, so the TRBD1 call from TCRdb remains unchecked. The CDR3 consists of 15 residues. Looked up from germline, CDR1 is SGHTA and CDR2 is FQGTGA. The CDR3 reads CASSLLRGPSYEQYF.

The gene calls are TRBV11-3 and TRBJ2-2; TCRdb calls TRBD2, which cannot be checked without DNA. Looked up from germline, CDR1 is SGHNT and CDR2 is YENEEA. CDR3 size: 15 residues. This CDR3 is CASSVRGGNTGELFF.

The V and J genes are TRBV7-9 and TRBJ1-3. CDR1 is SEHNR and CDR2 is FQNEAQ in the germline V gene (reference sequence). The CDR3 extends over 15 amino acids. The CDR3 is CASSLMTGPGNTIYF.

The chain links TRBV11-2 to TRBJ1-1; TCRdb designates TRBD1, a call that cannot be tested without DNA. Germline CDR1 reads SGHAT; CDR2 reads FQNNGV. This CDR3 has 14 amino acids. The CDR3 protein is CASSTGAGSTEAFF.

CDR3 protein: CASSYYGEQYF. This sequence joins TRBV6-5 and TRBJ2-7. The germline CDR1 and CDR2 sequences are MNHEY and SVGAGI. The CDR3 is made up of 11 amino acids.

The V call is TRBV20-1, the J call TRBJ2-2; the TCRdb D gene call, TRBD1, has no DNA to confirm it. Germline V gives CDR1 DFQATT, CDR2 SNEGSKA (reference sequence). The CDR3 covers 15 residues. The CDR3 spells CSASPDRGYTGELFF.

The genes are TRBV28 and TRBJ1-1. The germline V gene encodes CDR1 MDHEN and CDR2 SYDVKM. The CDR3 spans 12 residues. This chain's CDR3 is CASREDHTEAFF.

The chain's CDR3 is CASSQDRFGTEELFF. The chain recombines TRBV4-3 with TRBJ2-2; TCRdb's D gene call, TRBD2, goes unchecked for lack of DNA. Germline V gene sequence: CDR1 LGHNA, CDR2 YSLEER. This CDR3 contains 15 residues.

The J gene is TRBJ2-5, the V gene TRBV23-1; the TRBD2 assignment by TCRdb is unverifiable without DNA. TRBV23-1 is an open reading frame, and its role is uncertain. The CDR3 sequence is 14 residues long. The CDR3 sequence: CASSRGLGQETQYF.

This sequence joins TRBV4-3 and TRBJ2-5; TCRdb proposes TRBD2, but this gene call is untestable without DNA. CDR1 is LGHNA, CDR2 YSLEER, per germline. The CDR3 runs 16 residues. This CDR3 is CASSQEATSPVQTQYF.

CDR3 sequence reads: CSGEFSSTDTQYF. The V and J genes are TRBV29-1 and TRBJ2-3. CDR1 SQVTM and CDR2 ANQGSEA come from the germline V gene. The CDR3 has 13 residues.

This chain uses TRBV12-3 or TRBV12-4 with TRBJ2-5; TCRdb's assignment of TRBD1 cannot be checked, as there is no DNA. The CDR3 is made up of 15 amino acids. CDR3 region: CASRGLGGTVETQYF.

The chain couples TRBV5-4 to TRBJ2-7; TCRdb returns TRBD1, unconfirmable since there is no DNA. The CDR3 totals 13 residues. The V gene's germline CDR1 is SGHNT and CDR2 YYREEE (reference sequence). The chain's CDR3 is CASRPDTDYEQYF.

This chain joins TRBV29-1 and TRBJ2-7; without DNA, the TCRdb call of TRBD1 cannot be checked. There are 13 residues in the CDR3. CDR1 SQVTM and CDR2 ANQGSEA come from the germline V gene. The CDR3 region is CSVRDRASYEQYF.

This chain connects TRBV4-1 to TRBJ2-1; the D gene TCRdb calls, TRBD1, cannot be checked with no DNA. The CDR3 loop spans 17 amino acids. The V gene's germline CDR1 is MGHRA and CDR2 YSYEKL. The CDR3 sequence is CASSQDHLPGNYNEQFF.

The gene calls are TRBV12-3 or TRBV12-4 and TRBJ2-7. The CDR3 sequence is 13 residues long. The CDR3 loop is CASSLAELYEQYF.

The rearrangement links TRBV6-2 or TRBV6-3 to TRBJ2-3; with no DNA, the TCRdb D assignment of TRBD1 cannot be verified. Germline values: CDR1 MNHEY, CDR2 SVGEGT. The CDR3 length is 13 residues. CDR3 residues: CASSPAPPDTQYF.

V and J are TRBV24-1 and TRBJ2-2; checking the TCRdb D call of TRBD2 is not possible without DNA. The germline CDR1 and CDR2 sequences are KGHDR and SFDVKD. This CDR3 has 18 residues. The CDR3 spells CATSDRGGASGHTGELFF.

The genes are TRBV7-2 and TRBJ1-3; TCRdb's D call, TRBD1, is unchecked because there is no DNA. The CDR3 spans 14 residues. Germline loops: CDR1 SGHTA, CDR2 FQGNSA. CDR3 protein: CASSPWGVGNTIYF.

The chain recombines TRBV29-1 with TRBJ1-2; the TRBD1 assignment by TCRdb is unverifiable without DNA. There are 12 residues in the CDR3. Germline CDR1 is SQVTM and CDR2 is ANQGSEA. The CDR3 protein is CSVEGQGYGYTF.

The CDR3 protein is CASSIDGGGGPRNEQFF. This rearrangement joins TRBV19 to TRBJ2-1; the D call from TCRdb, TRBD1, cannot be confirmed without DNA. The V gene's germline CDR1 is LNHDA and CDR2 SQIVND (reference sequence). This CDR3 region has 17 residues.

This chain connects TRBV24-1 to TRBJ2-2. Germline loops: CDR1 KGHDR, CDR2 SFDVKD. The CDR3 has 13 amino acids. The CDR3 is CATSDFGTGELFF.

J is TRBJ2-5 and V is TRBV28; TCRdb's D gene call, TRBD2, goes unchecked for lack of DNA. The CDR3 is made up of 22 amino acids. The germline CDR1 and CDR2 sequences are MDHEN and SYDVKM. CDR3: CASSSIEPGLADIGNFQETQYF.

This chain connects TRBV19 to TRBJ1-4; no DNA is available, so the TRBD1 call from TCRdb remains unchecked. CDR1 is LNHDA, CDR2 SQIVND, per germline (reference sequence). The CDR3 runs 14 residues. The CDR3 loop is CASGSWGLSEKLFF.

The rearrangement joins TRBV7-2 to TRBJ1-4; TCRdb lists TRBD1, though no DNA is available to test this call. Germline loops: CDR1 SGHTA, CDR2 FQGNSA. The CDR3 runs 17 residues. The CDR3: CASSLGPPGPYNEKLFF.

V usage is TRBV27 and J usage is TRBJ2-7; checking the TCRdb D call of TRBD2 is not possible without DNA. From germline, CDR1 is MNHEY and CDR2 SMNVEV (reference sequence). This CDR3 region has 12 residues. The CDR3 sequence is CASSGLATEQYF.

The chain recombines TRBV29-1 with TRBJ1-1. CDR1 is SQVTM and CDR2 is ANQGSEA in the germline V gene. CDR3 size: 11 residues. The CDR3 is CSVVYVTEAFF.